This T cell receptor (beta chain) was captured by sequencing in a study of Ad26.COV2.S vaccination and SARS-CoV-2 variants. Study-wide background: In the study, Ad26.COV2.S was injected intramuscularly once, or twice 56 days apart. Regarding the study as a whole: Vaccine recipients had higher spike-specific TCR breadth than placebo recipients.

Treatment given: 19 received Ad26.COV2.S at low or high dose, single or two shots; roughly 5 received placebo; per-sample allocation not given. All samples were drawn on day 63, counting from the first vaccine or placebo injection. An Ad26 vector carrying the Wuhan-strain SARS-CoV-2 spike served as the vaccine. The V and J ends lost 6 bases and 2 bases respectively, with 20 bases between them. The germline gives CDR1 SEHNR, CDR2 FQNEAQ (reference sequence). The CDR3 consists of 17 residues. TCRdb keeps only in-frame clones here, not all; method: immunoSEQ multiplex PCR. The sample consists of about 480,000 clones, around 88% of them appearing once. Remarks on this clone: The target antigen is unknown.

The TCR originated in a person between 18 and 65 years old who received the Ad26.COV2.S COVID-19 vaccine or a placebo. The gene calls are TRBV7-9 and TRBJ1-5, with D maybe TRBD1 (6 bases). The sample here was peripheral blood, taken in a trial of Ad26.COV2.S vaccine versus placebo. The CDR3: CASSQAVTGRGNQPQHF. Here the CDR3 DNA reads TGTGCCAGCAGTCAAGCAGTCACAGGGAGGGGCAATCAGCCCCAGCATTTT.